The sequence of this TCR beta chain was determined in a study of CD8 T cells in ankylosing spondylitis. Findings and caveats of the study: Disease-linked clones bore a CD8+ phenotype, appearing relatively rarely in peripheral blood. Researchers reportedly found disease-linked clones significantly enriched in matched ankylosing spondylitis synovial fluid. What seemed typical of ankylosing spondylitis blood was a TCR beta motif built from roughly eight highly homologous variants. Past studies reported some motif variants in reactive arthritis synovial fluid and blood.

This clonotype was seen more than once but under ten times. Its antigen is unidentified. The V and J ends lost 4 bases and 4 bases, in that order; junction bases with no gene match: 13. The length of the CDR3 is 16 residues. Germline assignment: CDR1 MGHRA and CDR2 YSYEKL. A quantitative 5'-RACE method, one with molecular barcodes, was used to make TCR beta libraries. TCRdb called the 5' RACE reads again in MiXCR, with one record for every CDR3 protein. The repertoire holds about 800,000 distinct CDR3 sequences, with 12% as singletons. The specimen was blood, either unsorted or a sorted T cell fraction (not recorded which). The TCR comes from a male donor with ankylosing spondylitis. The chain joins TRBV4-1 to TRBJ2-7; 7 bases fit TRBD1. CDR3: CASSRDAGTVGYEQYF. DNA for the CDR3: TGCGCCAGCAGCCGTGATGCAGGGACAGTAGGGTACGAGCAGTACTTC.